This TCR beta chain was identified during a study of neoadjuvant anti-PD-1 for oral cavity cancer. Time point given: after neoadjuvant nivolumab, at surgical resection. Generated by immunoSEQ multiplex PCR, the TCRdb table keeps only in-frame clones and is missing some. The data contain approximately 10,000 clones, under 75% of them seen just once; the ten biggest clones take up roughly 4.5%. In its sample, this clone was seen a few times. As yet, its antigen is unknown. The trim removed 5 bases at V and 2 bases at J, leaving 4 bases unmatched. Germline CDR1 and CDR2: SNHLY and FYNNEI. This CDR3 has 14 residues. Points from the study as a whole: Only a few patients per response group were TCR-analyzed; validation needed.

This receptor was taken from a person aged 40-85 years with oral cavity squamous cell carcinoma. This sample comprised PBMCs, obtained after nivolumab (anti-PD-1) treatment. The rearrangement links TRBV2 to TRBJ2-5, with TRBD1 matching over 8 bases. CDR3 in amino acids: CASSRTGTQETQYF. The CDR3 DNA reads TGTGCCAGCAGTAGGACAGGGACGCAAGAGACCCAGTACTTC.